Below, 10 T cell receptor beta chains from the same sample are listed, as sequenced in a study of shared clonotypes between healthy human individuals. Sequenced by immunoSEQ multiplex PCR; TCRdb stores in-frame clones only, minus some. The profile shows some 2 million clones, 85% to 95% of them singletons. The sample consisted of naive CD4+ T cells sorted from blood. As to subset: CD45RA+ positively selected. The receptors stem from a man aged 18 to 30 in good health.

This chain links TRBV21-1 with TRBJ2-3; whether TRBD2, the table's D call, matches the DNA was not checked. TRBV21-1 is a pseudogene. The CDR3 extends over 16 amino acids. This CDR3 reads CASSLAGGYCTDTQYF. The CDR3 coding sequence is TGTGCCAGCAGCCTAGCGGGAGGCTATTGCACAGATACGCAGTATTTT.

This chain links TRBV10-1 with TRBJ2-2; 7 bases are shared with TRBD1. The CDR3 has 15 residues. CDR1 and CDR2 from the germline V gene are WNHNN and SYGVQD (reference sequence). Trimming took 2 bases from V and 4 from J; bases not matched to a gene: 4. The CDR3 sequence is CASSEAGGSTGELFF. The CDR3 coding sequence is TGCGCCAGCAGTGAGGCAGGGGGAAGCACCGGGGAGCTGTTTTTT.

Comment on this clone: Other DNA sequences within the sample encode an identical CDR3. This chain joins TRBV4-1 and TRBJ2-2; the match to TRBD1 covers 7 bases. This CDR3 has 15 residues. Losses at the gene ends were 1 base for V and 1 base for J; bases not matched to a gene: 0. In germline, CDR1 is MGHRA, CDR2 YSYEKL. CDR3 nucleotide sequence: TGCGCCAGCAGCCAAGGGACAGGGAACACCGGGGAGCTGTTTTTT. Residues: CASSQGTGNTGELFF.

The chain employs TRBV19 and TRBJ2-7, with D possibly TRBD1 on 5 matching bases. Germline V gives CDR1 LNHDA, CDR2 SQIVND (reference sequence). The CDR3 is 14 amino acids. V gave up 4 bases and J gave up 5 bases, with 15 bases separating them. DNA of the CDR3: TGTGCCAGTAGTAATCCGAGACAGAGCCACGAGCAGTACTTC. This encodes CASSNPRQSHEQYF.

The rearrangement links TRBV5-1 to TRBJ2-1, with 10 bases lining up with TRBD2. The germline V gene encodes CDR1 SGHRS and CDR2 YFSETQ. This CDR3 is built from 15 residues. The V segment lost 4 bases and the J segment 7 bases; nucleotides outside the gene matches: 8. The CDR3 loop reads CASSPGLASWNEQFF. CDR3 DNA sequence: TGCGCCAGCAGCCCGGGACTAGCGTCGTGGAATGAGCAGTTCTTC. The entire variable domain, with the rest obtained from reference TRBV5-1 and TRBJ2-1, is as follows: KAGVTQTPRYLIKTRGQQVTLSCSPISGHRSVSWYQQTPGQGLQFLFEYFSETQRNKGNFPGRFSGRQFSNSRSEMNVSTLELGDSALYLCASSPGLASWNEQFFGPGTRLTVL.

The chain combines TRBV11-2 with TRBJ2-7; D tentatively fits TRBD1 or TRBD2 (5 bases each). The CDR3 totals 12 residues. Trimming took off 5 bases at V and 8 bases at J, with 13 bases between the two ends. CDR1 is SGHAT and CDR2 is FQNNGV in the germline V gene. CDR3 DNA: TGTGCCAGCAGCCCCCGAGAGGGGAAGCAGTACTTC. Protein product: CASSPREGKQYF.

The chain combines TRBV30 with TRBJ2-5; no reliable D call. V was cut by 0 bases and J by 7 bases, with 15 bases left in between. The CDR3 has 14 residues. Germline V CDR1 and CDR2: GTSNPN, SVGIG (reference sequence). Here the CDR3 DNA reads TGTGCCTGGAGTGTGGCGGCCAGAGTTGGGACCCAGTACTTC. This sequence encodes CAWSVAARVGTQYF.

This clone was seen once. Here the CDR3 DNA reads TGCGCCAGCAGCACAGGGGTGCGGGAGCAGTACTTC. Amino acids: CASSTGVREQYF. J is TRBJ2-7 and V is TRBV5-1; 7 nucleotides agree with TRBD1. V dropped 4 bases and J dropped 7; count of bases not matched to a gene: 5. Germline V gene sequence: CDR1 SGHRS, CDR2 YFSETQ. This CDR3 has 12 residues.

The rearrangement links TRBV7-9 to TRBJ2-1, with D maybe TRBD2 (5 bases). The length of the CDR3 is 15 residues. Germline V gives CDR1 SEHNR, CDR2 FQNEAQ (reference sequence). With 1 base removed from V and 6 bases from J, the gap between germline ends came to 13 bases. In nucleotides, the CDR3 is TGTGCCAGCAGCTTAGGATCTAGCTGGGGCAATGAGCAGTTCTTC. Residues: CASSLGSSWGNEQFF.

On this clone itself: Additional DNA sequences in this sample encode the identical CDR3. The genes are TRBV29-1 and TRBJ1-1, with D unclear. Germline lookup yields CDR1 SQVTM and CDR2 ANQGSEA. This CDR3 is built from 13 residues. V was shortened by 2 bases and J by 0 bases, with 7 bases between the two germline ends. The CDR3 region is CSVEKRLNTEAFF. DNA for the CDR3: TGCAGCGTTGAAAAACGACTGAACACTGAAGCTTTCTTT.